Listed here are 21 T cell receptor beta chains from one sample, sequenced in a study of identical twins. TCRdb called the 5' RACE reads again in MiXCR, with one record for every CDR3 protein. The sample records roughly 230,000 distinct CDR3 sequences, around 8% being singletons. These records were also assigned to another study, of yellow fever vaccine responses in identical twins.

The specimen sequenced was CD8+ T cells sorted from blood. These receptors all come from a woman under 30 in good health.

In DNA, the CDR3 is TGTGCCAGCAGTGAAGCCCTAACAGGGAAGGGCGAGCAGTACTTC. Translating gives CASSEALTGKGEQYF. The chain recombines TRBV6-1 with TRBJ2-7, with D possibly being TRBD1 (6 bases). The CDR3 has 15 residues. Germline-derived CDR1 and CDR2 are MNHNS and SASEGT. The ends were cut back, 0 bases at V and 6 bases at J, with 15 bases in the middle.

This clonotype was seen ten or more times. V and J are TRBV6-4 and TRBJ2-3; 10 nucleotides agree with TRBD2. The CDR3 runs to 15 residues. From germline, CDR1 is MRHNA and CDR2 SNTAGT. The V and J ends lost 3 bases and 1 base, in that order; junction bases with no gene match: 1. The DNA of the CDR3 is TGTGCCAGCAGTGAAACTAGCGGGGGCACAGATACGCAGTATTTT. Protein: CASSETSGGTDTQYF.

The genes are TRBV20-1 and TRBJ2-5; the match to TRBD2 covers 10 bases. The J segment lost 3 bases and the V segment lost 4 bases, leaving 11 bases of the junction unmatched. The CDR3 contains 16 residues. Germline-derived CDR1 and CDR2 are DFQATT and SNEGSKA (reference sequence). The CDR3 DNA sequence: TGCAGTGCTACATCTCTAGCGGGAGAAATTAAAGAGACCCAGTACTTC. Its translation: CSATSLAGEIKETQYF.

This clonotype has at least ten counts. The V gene is TRBV27, the J gene TRBJ2-1; D remains unclear. The CDR3 is made up of 16 amino acids. CDR1 and CDR2 (germline): MNHEY, SMNVEV (reference sequence). Trimming took off 1 base at V and 5 bases at J, with 15 bases between the two ends. The CDR3 protein is CASSLWGPTLDNEQFF. The CDR3 region has the DNA TGTGCCAGCAGTTTATGGGGTCCGACCCTCGACAATGAGCAGTTCTTC.

This clonotype turned up a few times. V and J are TRBV28 and TRBJ1-1; a weak D match, TRBD1 (6 bases). The CDR3 is made up of 15 amino acids. The germline V gene encodes CDR1 MDHEN and CDR2 SYDVKM. The V gene lost 7 bases and the J gene lost 3 bases, with 18 bases spanning the gap. CDR3 protein: CASISYREGDTEAFF. CDR3 DNA: TGTGCCAGCATTTCCTACAGGGAGGGGGACACTGAAGCTTTCTTT. The variable domain in full, completed from reference TRBV28 and TRBJ1-1, reads DVKVTQSSRYLVKRTGEKVFLECVQDMDHENMFWYRQDPGLGLRLIYFSYDVKMKEKGDIPEGYSVSREKKERFSLILESASTNQTSMYLCASISYREGDTEAFFGQGTRLTVV.

The chain employs TRBV28 and TRBJ2-5; tentatively, D is TRBD2 (5 bases). The germline CDR1 and CDR2 sequences are MDHEN and SYDVKM. Trimming shortened V by 0 bases and J by 3 bases, and 20 bases separated the two germline ends. This CDR3 comprises 18 residues. The CDR3 protein is CASSLWGASGRNKETQYF. The CDR3 DNA is TGTGCCAGCAGTTTATGGGGTGCGAGCGGAAGAAACAAAGAGACCCAGTACTTC. Based on the CDR3 plus reference TRBV28 and TRBJ2-5, the full variable domain is DVKVTQSSRYLVKRTGEKVFLECVQDMDHENMFWYRQDPGLGLRLIYFSYDVKMKEKGDIPEGYSVSREKKERFSLILESASTNQTSMYLCASSLWGASGRNKETQYFGPGTRLLVL.

The CDR3 DNA reads TGTGCCAGCAGCTTAGAATCACAGGGGTATAGCAATCAGCCCCAGCATTTT. This gives the protein CASSLESQGYSNQPQHF. The chain has TRBV11-2 and TRBJ1-5; TRBD1 agrees at 7 bases. V lost 0 bases, J lost 0 bases, and 5 bases stayed unmatched. CDR1 SGHAT and CDR2 FQNNGV come from the germline V gene. This CDR3 spans 17 amino acids.

This clonotype showed up many times. This chain uses TRBV4-2 with TRBJ2-7, with D maybe TRBD2 (5 bases). Germline lookup yields CDR1 LGHNA and CDR2 YNFKEQ. Trimming stripped 1 base from V and 5 bases from J, with 6 bases between. There are 12 residues in the CDR3. CDR3 sequence: CASSQAGDEQYF. CDR3 in DNA: TGTGCCAGCAGCCAAGCCGGGGACGAGCAGTACTTC.

The chain joins TRBV4-3 to TRBJ2-6; 7 bases are a match to TRBD1. The CDR3 runs 18 residues. Per the germline V gene, CDR1 is LGHNA and CDR2 is YSLEER. The ends lost 0 bases at V and 4 bases at J; junction bases unmatched: 9. This chain's CDR3 is CASSQDFDRASGANVLTF. CDR3 nucleotide sequence: TGCGCCAGCAGCCAAGATTTTGACAGGGCGTCAGGGGCCAACGTCCTGACTTTC.

The chain has TRBV14 and TRBJ2-7; D possibly uses TRBD1 or TRBD2 (6 bases each). This CDR3 region has 14 residues. Germline V CDR1 and CDR2: SGHDN, FVKESK. The V gene lost 1 base and the J gene lost 3 bases, with 10 bases spanning the gap. The DNA for the CDR3 is TGTGCCAGCAGCCAAGCGGGGGCTTTCTACGAGCAGTACTTC. This codes for CASSQAGAFYEQYF.

This clonotype showed up just once. The chain is built from TRBV11-1 and TRBJ2-3; D may be TRBD2 (6 bases). Trimming took off 2 bases at V and 2 bases at J, with 14 bases between the two ends. The CDR3 contains 16 residues. Per the germline V gene, CDR1 is SGHAT and CDR2 is FQDESV (reference sequence). The CDR3 DNA is TGTGCCAGCAGCTTAAACTTGGCGGGGAACACAGATACGCAGTATTTT. Its protein product is CASSLNLAGNTDTQYF.

This clonotype was counted between two and nine times. This sequence joins TRBV7-6 and TRBJ2-3; weak D call: TRBD1 (7 bases). V was pared by 6 bases and J by 3 bases, with 16 bases between. Germline-derived CDR1 and CDR2 are SGHVS and FNYEAQ. The CDR3 is 15 amino acids. This CDR3 reads CASSQGPGGTDTQYF. CDR3 in DNA: TGTGCCAGCAGTCAGGGGCCAGGGGGGACAGATACGCAGTATTTT.

This clonotype showed up just a few times. The chain combines TRBV4-1 with TRBJ2-5; D is possibly TRBD1 or TRBD2 (5 bases each). This CDR3 contains 16 residues. Trimming took off 4 bases at V and 1 base at J, with 16 bases between the two ends. Germline lookup yields CDR1 MGHRA and CDR2 YSYEKL. This CDR3 reads CASSRFGRDGQETQYF. In DNA, the CDR3 is TGCGCCAGCAGCCGGTTCGGACGGGACGGCCAAGAGACCCAGTACTTC.

The genes are TRBV6-4 and TRBJ2-3; 10 bases are shared with TRBD2. Germline V CDR1 and CDR2: MRHNA, SNTAGT. The V segment lost 2 bases and the J segment 0 bases; nucleotides outside the gene matches: 2. This CDR3 spans 16 amino acids. This chain's CDR3 is CASSDQAGGSTDTQYF. Here the CDR3 DNA reads TGTGCCAGCAGTGACCAAGCGGGGGGGAGCACAGATACGCAGTATTTT.

Many counts were recorded for this clonotype. V usage is TRBV6-1 and J usage is TRBJ2-7, with 8 bases that match TRBD1. Germline V gene sequence: CDR1 MNHNS, CDR2 SASEGT. The CDR3 loop spans 15 amino acids. The V segment lost 7 bases and the J segment 3 bases; nucleotides outside the gene matches: 11. The CDR3, as DNA: TGTGCCAGCATCCCAGGGACAGGTGGTGGCTACGAGCAGTACTTC. It translates to CASIPGTGGGYEQYF.

This clonotype has a handful of counts. The rearrangement uses TRBV20-1 and TRBJ1-2, with D hard to call. Germline V CDR1 and CDR2: DFQATT, SNEGSKA (reference sequence). This CDR3 has 13 residues. Trimming pared 1 base from V and 4 bases from J, leaving 10 bases between. CDR3 residues: CSARVQETYGYTF. The DNA for the CDR3 is TGCAGTGCTAGAGTTCAAGAGACCTATGGCTACACCTTC.

The V call is TRBV20-1, the J call TRBJ2-7, with a tentative D call TRBD1 (7 bases). CDR3 length: 17 amino acids. Trimming stripped 4 bases from V and 1 base from J, with 23 bases between. Germline V gene lookup returns CDR1 DFQATT and CDR2 SNEGSKA (reference sequence). The CDR3 reads CSAMTGMVRELSYEQYF. CDR3 DNA: TGCAGTGCTATGACAGGGATGGTCCGGGAGCTTTCCTACGAGCAGTACTTC.

The chain joins TRBV5-1 to TRBJ2-7; perhaps TRBD1 as D (5 bases). The CDR3 has 16 amino acids. The V end lost 4 bases, the J end lost 1 base, and 18 bases lay between the germline ends. The germline gives CDR1 SGHRS, CDR2 YFSETQ. CDR3 amino acids: CASSPVGGAVSYEQYF. The CDR3 DNA sequence: TGCGCCAGCAGCCCCGTCGGTGGGGCCGTGTCCTACGAGCAGTACTTC.

The chain uses TRBV27 and TRBJ1-6; D gene unclear. V lost 8 bases to trimming and J lost 7 bases, with 15 bases between them. This CDR3 has 14 amino acids. Germline V lookup: CDR1 MNHEY, CDR2 SMNVEV (reference sequence). The CDR3 sequence is CASRTGLANSPLHF. CDR3 nucleotide sequence: TGTGCCAGCCGCACGGGCCTCGCAAATTCACCCCTCCACTTT.

The rearrangement links TRBV27 to TRBJ2-4; D is undetermined. V lost 6 bases to trimming and J lost 1 base, with 10 bases between them. CDR1 is MNHEY, CDR2 SMNVEV, per germline (reference sequence). The CDR3 has 14 residues. The CDR3 DNA is TGTGCCAGCAGCCCCCCCGGGGCCAAAAACATTCAGTACTTC. The encoded protein is CASSPPGAKNIQYF.

J is TRBJ2-2 and V is TRBV5-5; unclear D gene. The germline CDR1 and CDR2 sequences are SGHKS and YYEKEE (reference sequence). V was pared by 2 bases and J by 4 bases, with 9 bases between. The CDR3 spans 14 residues. The CDR3 region is CASSFVQTTGELFF. The CDR3 region has the DNA TGTGCCAGCAGCTTCGTACAGACCACCGGGGAGCTGTTTTTT.